The clone carrying this T cell receptor beta chain is deemed medium-sized (0.01 to 0.1%). What it binds is not known. V gave up 3 bases and J gave up 6 bases; unmatched junction bases: 6. CDR3 length: 15 amino acids. CDR1 MNHNS and CDR2 SASEGT come from the germline V gene. This sample is drawn from a study of liver allograft versus peripheral blood T cells. Study-wide context: A comparison was made between T cell receptor repertoires in transplanted livers and those in recipients' peripheral blood. Broader study findings: Liver allograft T cell receptor repertoires were reported to differ from peripheral blood repertoires.

MiXCR, applied by TCRdb to the reads, yields one record per CDR3 protein. The profile shows 8,000 to 10,000 distinct CDR3 sequences, around 21% of them singletons. The chain couples TRBV6-1 to TRBJ2-3; TRBD1 matches at 10 bases. The clonotype comes from a human patient who had a liver transplant. Some T cells may be supplied by the graft donor. The CDR3 DNA reads TGTGCCAGCAGTGACGGCGGGGGACAGGGGGATACGCAGTATTTT. It is translated as CASSDGGGQGDTQYF.